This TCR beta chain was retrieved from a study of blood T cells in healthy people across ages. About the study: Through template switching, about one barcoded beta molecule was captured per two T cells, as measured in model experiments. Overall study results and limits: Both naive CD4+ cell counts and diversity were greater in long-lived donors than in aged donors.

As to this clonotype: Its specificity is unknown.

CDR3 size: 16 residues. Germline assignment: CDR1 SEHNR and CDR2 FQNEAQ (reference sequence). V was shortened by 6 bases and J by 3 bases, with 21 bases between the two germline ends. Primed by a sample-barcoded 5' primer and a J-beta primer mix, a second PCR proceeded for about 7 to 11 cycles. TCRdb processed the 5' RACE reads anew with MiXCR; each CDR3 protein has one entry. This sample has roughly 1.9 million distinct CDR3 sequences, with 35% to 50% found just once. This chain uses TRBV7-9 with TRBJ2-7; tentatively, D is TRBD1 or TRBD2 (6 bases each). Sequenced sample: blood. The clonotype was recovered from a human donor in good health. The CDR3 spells CASSLLAVGGSYEQYF. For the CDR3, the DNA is TGTGCCAGCAGTTTGTTAGCGGTAGGGGGTAGCTACGAGCAGTACTTC. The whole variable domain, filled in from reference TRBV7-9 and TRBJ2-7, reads DTGVSQNPRHKITKRGQNVTFRCDPISEHNRLYWYRQTLGQGPEFLTYFQNEAQLEKSRLLSDRFSAERPKGSFSTLEIQRTEQGDSAMYLCASSLLAVGGSYEQYFGPGTRLTVT.